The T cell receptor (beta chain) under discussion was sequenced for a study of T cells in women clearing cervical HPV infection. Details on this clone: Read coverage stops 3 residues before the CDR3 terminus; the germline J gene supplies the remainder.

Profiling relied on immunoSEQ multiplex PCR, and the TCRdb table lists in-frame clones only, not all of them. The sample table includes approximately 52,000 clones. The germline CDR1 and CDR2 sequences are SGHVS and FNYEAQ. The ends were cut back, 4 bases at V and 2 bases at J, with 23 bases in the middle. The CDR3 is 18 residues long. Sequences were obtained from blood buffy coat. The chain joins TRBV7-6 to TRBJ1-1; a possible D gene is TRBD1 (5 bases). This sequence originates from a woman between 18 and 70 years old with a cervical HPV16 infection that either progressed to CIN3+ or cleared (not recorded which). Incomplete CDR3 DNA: TGTGCCAGCAGCTCCTCTATGTCAGGGTCCGCTAAAAACACTGAA. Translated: CASSSSMSGSAKNTE. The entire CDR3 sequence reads CASSSSMSGSAKNTEAFF.